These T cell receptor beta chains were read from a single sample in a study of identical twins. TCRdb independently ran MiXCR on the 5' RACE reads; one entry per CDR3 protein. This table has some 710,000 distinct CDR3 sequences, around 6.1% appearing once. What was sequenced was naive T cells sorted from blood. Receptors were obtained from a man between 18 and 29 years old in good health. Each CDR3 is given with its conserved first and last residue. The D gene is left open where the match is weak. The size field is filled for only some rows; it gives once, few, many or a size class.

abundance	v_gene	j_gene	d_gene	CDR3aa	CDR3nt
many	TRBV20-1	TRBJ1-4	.	CSARDYEKLFF	TGCAGTGCTAGAGATTATGAAAAACTGTTTTTT
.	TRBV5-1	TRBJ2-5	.	CASSSDGLLQETQYF	TGCGCCAGCAGCTCGGACGGACTACTACAAGAGACCCAGTACTTC
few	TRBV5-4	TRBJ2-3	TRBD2	CASSLAGTSGDYTQYF	TGTGCCAGCAGCTTGGCGGGGACTAGCGGAGATTATACGCAGTATTTT
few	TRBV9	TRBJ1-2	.	CASSVTGNTNYGYTF	TGTGCCAGCAGCGTAACTGGGAACACCAACTATGGCTACACCTTC
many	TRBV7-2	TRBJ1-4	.	CASSKFGTGTNEKLFF	TGTGCCAGCAGCAAATTCGGGACGGGAACTAATGAAAAACTGTTTTTT
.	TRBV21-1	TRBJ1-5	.	CASSEIQGRRQPQHF	TGTGCCAGCAGCGAAATACAGGGTAGGAGACAGCCCCAGCATTTT
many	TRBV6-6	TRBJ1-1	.	CASTGHWNTEAFF	TGTGCCAGCACCGGACACTGGAACACTGAAGCTTTCTTT
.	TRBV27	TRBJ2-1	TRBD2	CASSFGLAEFF	TGTGCCAGCAGTTTCGGACTAGCGGAGTTCTTC
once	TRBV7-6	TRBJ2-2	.	CASSQGLQPGELFF	TGTGCCAGCAGCCAGGGACTTCAACCCGGGGAGCTGTTTTTT
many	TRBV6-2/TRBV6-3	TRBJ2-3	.	CASSYEVGPRATDTQYF	TGTGCCAGCAGTTATGAGGTGGGACCCCGGGCGACGGATACGCAGTATTTT
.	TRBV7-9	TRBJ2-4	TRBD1	CASSPTGGGAKNIQYF	TGTGCCAGCAGCCCGACAGGGGGCGGTGCCAAAAACATTCAGTACTTC
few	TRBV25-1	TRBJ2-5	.	CASSDRTGWAETQYF	TGTGCCAGCAGTGACCGGACGGGATGGGCGGAGACCCAGTACTTC
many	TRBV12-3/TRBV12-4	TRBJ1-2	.	CASSLNSESHHF	TGTGCCAGCAGTTTAAACTCGGAGAGCCACCACTTC
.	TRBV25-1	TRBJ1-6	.	CASRTGTNSPLHF	TGTGCCAGCAGAACGGGAACAAATTCACCCCTCCACTTT
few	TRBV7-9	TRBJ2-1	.	CASSYGGLDSNEQFF	TGTGCCAGCAGCTACGGGGGACTCGACTCAAATGAGCAGTTCTTC
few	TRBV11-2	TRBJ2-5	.	CASSLTRETQYF	TGTGCCAGCAGCTTAACACGGGAGACCCAGTACTTC
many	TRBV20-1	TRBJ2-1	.	CSAKLKPGHAFDNEQFF	TGCAGTGCTAAACTAAAACCGGGACACGCTTTTGACAATGAGCAGTTCTTC
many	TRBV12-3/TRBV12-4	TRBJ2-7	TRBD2	CASNSGPSSSYEQYF	TGTGCCAGCAATAGCGGGCCATCGAGCTCCTACGAGCAGTACTTC
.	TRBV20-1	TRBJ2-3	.	CSARGRQGDTQYF	TGCAGTGCTAGAGGTCGACAAGGAGATACGCAGTATTTT
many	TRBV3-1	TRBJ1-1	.	CASSQDRGFRAGKDTEAFF	TGTGCCAGCAGCCAAGATAGAGGTTTTAGGGCAGGGAAGGACACTGAAGCTTTCTTT